A selection of T cell receptor beta chains follows, all from one sample in a study of shared clonotypes between healthy human individuals. TCRdb's copy holds only in-frame clones and misses some; the assay was immunoSEQ multiplex PCR. The sample consists of 2 million to 2.5 million clones, approximately 94% of them appearing once. Sequencing was performed on naive CD8+ T cells sorted from blood. Source of these receptors: a man aged 18 to 29 in good health. Both conserved end residues are trimmed from each CDR3. Fields, in order: V gene, J gene, CDR3 protein.

v_call: TRBV30
j_call: TRBJ2-7
cdr3_aa: ANGESLYEQY

v_call: TRBV27
j_call: TRBJ2-7
cdr3_aa: ASSLVGQGYEQY

v_call: TRBV2
j_call: TRBJ2-5
cdr3_aa: ATEGAQETQY

v_call: TRBV6-5
j_call: TRBJ1-2
cdr3_aa: ASSKGGPIYGYT

v_call: TRBV2
j_call: TRBJ1-4
cdr3_aa: ASTPDGGLSEKLF

v_call: TRBV10-2
j_call: TRBJ1-2
cdr3_aa: ASSDPGQVSYGYT

v_call: TRBV5-6
j_call: TRBJ2-7
cdr3_aa: ASSLVAGVSEQY

v_call: TRBV4-1
j_call: TRBJ2-7
cdr3_aa: ASSQAGAPGGQDYEQY

v_call: TRBV4-1
j_call: NA
cdr3_aa: ASSQYPMVRDEQY

v_call: TRBV5-8
j_call: TRBJ2-2
cdr3_aa: ASRRLSGGDTGELF

v_call: TRBV27
j_call: TRBJ1-5
cdr3_aa: ASRDGTGDGNQPQH

v_call: TRBV6-5
j_call: TRBJ2-7
cdr3_aa: ASSSSGVVAYEQY

v_call: TRBV6-5
j_call: TRBJ1-6
cdr3_aa: ASSYRGEGYNSPLH

v_call: TRBV6-5
j_call: TRBJ1-5
cdr3_aa: ASSRDRDSGQPQH

v_call: TRBV7-2
j_call: TRBJ2-7
cdr3_aa: ASSLGGGDSYEQY

v_call: TRBV7-9
j_call: TRBJ2-3
cdr3_aa: ASSSAAENPTDTQY

v_call: TRBV27
j_call: TRBJ2-7
cdr3_aa: ASRRTGGEQY

v_call: TRBV19
j_call: TRBJ1-1
cdr3_aa: ASRLQGGDTEAF

v_call: TRBV21-1
j_call: TRBJ1-2
cdr3_aa: ASSNCGQPYGYT

v_call: TRBV28
j_call: TRBJ1-5
cdr3_aa: ASSLGQPQH

v_call: TRBV27
j_call: TRBJ2-1
cdr3_aa: ASSFRGNEQF

v_call: TRBV25-1
j_call: TRBJ2-3
cdr3_aa: ASSDLSTDTDTQY

v_call: TRBV4-1
j_call: TRBJ1-2
cdr3_aa: ASSQVTGDNYGYT

v_call: TRBV27
j_call: TRBJ2-7
cdr3_aa: ASMSGLSDEQY

v_call: TRBV15
j_call: TRBJ2-7
cdr3_aa: ATSINRGSGEQY

v_call: TRBV9
j_call: TRBJ2-3
cdr3_aa: ASSGLAGRLDTQY

v_call: TRBV2
j_call: TRBJ1-6
cdr3_aa: ASSYGQNNSPLH

v_call: TRBV5-1
j_call: TRBJ2-3
cdr3_aa: ASSLALAGGDTQY

v_call: TRBV13
j_call: TRBJ1-2
cdr3_aa: ASSSGRAQDYGYT

v_call: TRBV18
j_call: TRBJ1-6
cdr3_aa: ASNRTEFRSYNSPLH

v_call: TRBV4-3
j_call: TRBJ2-7
cdr3_aa: ASPGARRDTEQY

v_call: TRBV6-5
j_call: TRBJ2-2
cdr3_aa: ASSQGERELF

v_call: TRBV5-1
j_call: TRBJ1-1
cdr3_aa: ASSEHLDTEAF

v_call: TRBV13
j_call: TRBJ1-1
cdr3_aa: ASSLQGTEAF

v_call: TRBV10-1
j_call: TRBJ2-2
cdr3_aa: ASSESNGELF

v_call: TRBV6-6
j_call: TRBJ1-3
cdr3_aa: ASRPLTGTVEDTIY

v_call: TRBV19
j_call: TRBJ1-6
cdr3_aa: ASSLTGNSPLH

v_call: TRBV14
j_call: TRBJ2-3
cdr3_aa: ASSHPSTDTQY

v_call: TRBV4-1
j_call: TRBJ1-1
cdr3_aa: ASSQKGTNTEAF

v_call: TRBV27
j_call: TRBJ2-7
cdr3_aa: ASSLLYSGTLDSYEQY

v_call: TRBV5-1
j_call: TRBJ2-5
cdr3_aa: ASSLAQAGVLETQY

v_call: TRBV28
j_call: TRBJ1-5
cdr3_aa: ASSSVVGGNQPQH

v_call: TRBV6-6
j_call: TRBJ1-2
cdr3_aa: ASSPDYGYT

v_call: TRBV9
j_call: TRBJ1-1
cdr3_aa: ASSVDGGVGTEAF

v_call: TRBV7-2
j_call: TRBJ1-2
cdr3_aa: ASSLIGGGPYGYT

v_call: TRBV6-1
j_call: TRBJ1-5
cdr3_aa: ASSEAQWGRSNQPQH

v_call: TRBV7-2
j_call: TRBJ2-3
cdr3_aa: ASSSTSADTQY

v_call: TRBV4-1
j_call: TRBJ2-7
cdr3_aa: ASSPLAGVTYEQY

v_call: TRBV5-6
j_call: TRBJ2-1
cdr3_aa: ASSLLTRGAYNEQF

v_call: TRBV7-9
j_call: TRBJ2-5
cdr3_aa: ASTLGTSRNQETQY

v_call: TRBV19
j_call: TRBJ2-7
cdr3_aa: ASSIEGQTYEQY

v_call: TRBV5-6
j_call: TRBJ2-7
cdr3_aa: ASSGGLAGPLEQY

v_call: TRBV9
j_call: TRBJ2-1
cdr3_aa: ASSVDLRTSNEQF